The rows below give T cell receptor beta chains drawn from one sample of a study of OX40 agonist ivuxolimab in advanced cancers. The protocol was immunoSEQ multiplex PCR, while the TCRdb copy is restricted to in-frame clones and leaves out a portion. The table has 75,000 to 95,000 clones, about 89% seen once. Sequenced material: CD4+ or CD8+ T cells sorted from blood, taken in a trial of the OX40 agonist ivuxolimab. These receptors came from an adult with an advanced solid tumor such as melanoma, head and neck, liver or kidney cancer. The CDR3 runs from the conserved cysteine through the conserved F or W. Each record gives: V gene, J gene, D gene, clone size, CDR3 protein, CDR3 DNA. A D gene is named only where the DNA matches it firmly. Clone size is given for some rows only: seen once, a few or many times, or a class if the clone is expanded.

TRBV7-9	TRBJ2-7	TRBD1	NA	CASSLGTAYSYEQYF	TGTGCCAGCAGCCTTGGGACAGCATATTCCTACGAGCAGTACTTC
TRBV10-3	TRBJ1-1	TRBD1	once	CAISERSRTGARGAFF	TGTGCCATCAGTGAAAGGTCAAGGACAGGGGCCAGAGGAGCTTTCTTT
TRBV18	TRBJ1-6	TRBD1	NA	CASSHKRQGGSSYNSPLHF	TGTGCCAGCTCACATAAACGACAGGGTGGTAGTTCCTATAATTCACCCCTCCACTTT
TRBV10-1	TRBJ2-1	NA	NA	CASSESSYNEQFF	TGCGCCAGCAGTGAGTCCTCATACAATGAGCAGTTCTTC
TRBV2	TRBJ1-1	NA	NA	CASSATGSAFF	TGTGCCAGCAGCGCGACGGGGTCCGCTTTCTTT
TRBV2	TRBJ2-3	NA	NA	CASRVTARTDTQYF	TGTGCCAGCAGAGTGACGGCCCGGACAGATACGCAGTATTTT
TRBV5-5	TRBJ1-2	NA	NA	CASSVDRSNFYGYTF	TGTGCCAGCAGCGTAGACAGATCAAACTTCTATGGCTACACCTTC
TRBV5-1	TRBJ2-1	NA	NA	CASSLRGDEAYNEQFF	TGCGCCAGCAGCTTGAGAGGGGATGAAGCCTACAATGAGCAGTTCTTC
TRBV4-1	TRBJ1-4	NA	NA	CASSQGVKLFF	TGCGCCAGCAGCCAAGGAGTAAAACTGTTTTTT
TRBV5-4	TRBJ2-7	TRBD2	NA	CASSRDYSYEQYF	TGTGCCAGCAGCAGGGACTATTCCTACGAGCAGTACTTC
TRBV2	TRBJ1-5	NA	few	CASKAVYSNQPQHF	TGTGCCAGCAAGGCAGTCTATAGCAATCAGCCCCAGCATTTT
TRBV6-5	TRBJ1-5	NA	once	CASSLRGSQPQHF	TGTGCCAGCAGTTTGAGGGGCAGTCAGCCCCAGCATTTT
TRBV28	TRBJ2-7	NA	NA	CASSLRRDRPYEQYF	TGTGCCAGCAGTCTCCGGAGGGACAGACCCTACGAGCAGTACTTC
TRBV11-2	TRBJ2-1	NA	NA	CASSFYNEQFF	TGTGCCAGCAGTTTTTACAATGAGCAGTTCTTC
TRBV10-2	TRBJ2-2	NA	few	CASSDGLTNTGELFF	TGCGCCAGCAGTGACGGGCTAACGAACACCGGGGAGCTGTTTTTT
TRBV28	TRBJ2-1	NA	NA	CASREGVGSYNEQFF	TGTGCCAGCAGGGAAGGAGTGGGCTCCTACAATGAGCAGTTCTTC
TRBV5-6	TRBJ2-3	TRBD1	NA	CASSLRRGRITDTQYF	TGTGCCAGCAGCTTGCGCAGGGGGCGGATCACAGATACGCAGTATTTT
TRBV9	TRBJ1-2	NA	once	CASSAGRYGYTF	TGTGCCAGCAGCGCGGGGAGGTATGGCTACACCTTC
TRBV4-2	TRBJ2-3	NA	NA	CASSQARGDTQYF	TGTGCCAGCAGCCAAGCTAGGGGCGATACGCAGTATTTT
TRBV11-2	TRBJ2-5	NA	NA	CASSFFRGAFQETQYF	TGTGCCAGCAGCTTTTTCAGGGGTGCGTTTCAAGAGACCCAGTACTTC
TRBV10-3	TRBJ1-5	NA	NA	CAIGRDENQPQHF	TGTGCCATCGGCCGGGACGAGAATCAGCCCCAGCATTTT
TRBV7-9	TRBJ2-7	TRBD1	NA	CASSGRTGYQYEQYF	TGTGCCAGCAGCGGTCGGACAGGGTACCAATACGAGCAGTACTTC
TRBV5-1	TRBJ2-3	NA	NA	CASSLGLALDTQYF	TGCGCCAGCAGCTTGGGATTAGCGTTAGATACGCAGTATTTT
TRBV5-5	TRBJ1-2	NA	NA	CASSSGDFNYGYTF	TGTGCCAGCAGCTCAGGTGATTTTAACTATGGCTACACCTTC
TRBV14	TRBJ2-2	NA	few	CASSPLGRGGSGELFF	TGTGCCAGCAGCCCTCTTGGCAGGGGAGGTTCCGGGGAGCTGTTTTTT
TRBV9	TRBJ1-1	NA	NA	CASSVRGGTEAFF	TGTGCCAGCAGCGTTAGGGGGGGCACTGAAGCTTTCTTT
TRBV5-1	TRBJ2-3	NA	NA	CASSLAGDADTQYF	TGCGCCAGCAGCTTGGCTGGGGACGCAGATACGCAGTATTTT
TRBV19	TRBJ2-7	NA	NA	CASSITRSYEQYF	TGTGCCAGTAGTATTACCAGGAGCTACGAGCAGTACTTC